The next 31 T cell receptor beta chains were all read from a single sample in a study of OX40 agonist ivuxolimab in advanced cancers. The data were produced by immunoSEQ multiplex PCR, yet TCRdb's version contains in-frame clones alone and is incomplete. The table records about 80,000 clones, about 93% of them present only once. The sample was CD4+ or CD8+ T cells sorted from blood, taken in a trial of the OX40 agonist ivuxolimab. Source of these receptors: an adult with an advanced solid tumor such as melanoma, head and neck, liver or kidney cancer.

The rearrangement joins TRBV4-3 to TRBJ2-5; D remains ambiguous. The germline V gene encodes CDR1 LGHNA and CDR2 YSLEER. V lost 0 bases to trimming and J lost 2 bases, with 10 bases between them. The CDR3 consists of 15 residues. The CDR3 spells CASSQEGWDQETQYF. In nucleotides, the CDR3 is TGCGCCAGCAGCCAAGAAGGTTGGGATCAAGAGACCCAGTACTTC.

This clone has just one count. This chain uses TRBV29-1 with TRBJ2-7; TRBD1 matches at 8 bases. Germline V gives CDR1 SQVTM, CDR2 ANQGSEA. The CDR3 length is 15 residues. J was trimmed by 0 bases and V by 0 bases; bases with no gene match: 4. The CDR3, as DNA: TGCAGCGTTGAAGAAGGAGGGACAGGCTCCTACGAGCAGTACTTC. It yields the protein CSVEEGGTGSYEQYF.

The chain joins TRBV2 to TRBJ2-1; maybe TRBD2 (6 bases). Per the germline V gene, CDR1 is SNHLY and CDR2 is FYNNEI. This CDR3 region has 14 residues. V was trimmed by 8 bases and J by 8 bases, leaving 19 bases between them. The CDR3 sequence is CASVASASLDEQFF. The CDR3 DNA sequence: TGTGCCAGCGTAGCTAGCGCCTCCCTCGATGAGCAGTTCTTC.

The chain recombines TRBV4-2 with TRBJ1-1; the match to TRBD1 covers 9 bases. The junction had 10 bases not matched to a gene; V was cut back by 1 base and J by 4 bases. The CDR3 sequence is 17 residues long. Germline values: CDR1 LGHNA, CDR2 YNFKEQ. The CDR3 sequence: CASSQVSGTGRSTEAFF. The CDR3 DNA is TGTGCCAGCAGCCAAGTTTCCGGGACAGGGAGGAGCACTGAAGCTTTCTTT.

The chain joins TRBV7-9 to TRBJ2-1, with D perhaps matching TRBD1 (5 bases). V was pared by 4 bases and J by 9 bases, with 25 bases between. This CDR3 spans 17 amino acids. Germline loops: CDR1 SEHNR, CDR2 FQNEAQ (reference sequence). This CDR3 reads CASSSPQQVTPQAEQFF. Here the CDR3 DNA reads TGTGCCAGCAGCTCACCGCAACAGGTCACCCCACAAGCTGAGCAGTTCTTC.

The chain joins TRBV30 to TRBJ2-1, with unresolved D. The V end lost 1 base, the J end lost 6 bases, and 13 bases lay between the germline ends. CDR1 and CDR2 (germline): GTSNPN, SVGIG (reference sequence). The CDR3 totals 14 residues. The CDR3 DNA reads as TGTGCCTGGAGTGCCCAAGGCCTCAGCAATGAGCAGTTCTTC. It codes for CAWSAQGLSNEQFF. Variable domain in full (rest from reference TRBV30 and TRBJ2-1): SQTIHQWPATLVQPVGSPLSLECTVEGTSNPNLYWYRQAAGRGLQLLFYSVGIGQISSEVPQNLSASRPQDRQFILSSKKLLLSDSGFYLCAWSAQGLSNEQFFGPGTRLTVL.

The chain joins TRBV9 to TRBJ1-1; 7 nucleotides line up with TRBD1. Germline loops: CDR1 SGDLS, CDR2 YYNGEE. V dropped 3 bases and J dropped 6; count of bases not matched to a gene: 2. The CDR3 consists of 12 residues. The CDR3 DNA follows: TGTGCCAGCAGCGGACAGGGAGCTGAAGCTTTCTTT. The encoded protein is CASSGQGAEAFF.

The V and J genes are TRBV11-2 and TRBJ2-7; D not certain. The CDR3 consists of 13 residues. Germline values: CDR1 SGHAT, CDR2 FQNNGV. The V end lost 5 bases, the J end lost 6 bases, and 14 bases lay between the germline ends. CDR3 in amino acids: CASSLSHLGEQYF. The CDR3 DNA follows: TGTGCCAGCAGCCTTTCACACTTGGGCGAGCAGTACTTC.

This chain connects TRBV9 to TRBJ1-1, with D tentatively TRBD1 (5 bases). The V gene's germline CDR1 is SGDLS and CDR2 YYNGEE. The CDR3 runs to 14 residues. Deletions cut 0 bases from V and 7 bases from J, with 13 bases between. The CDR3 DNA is TGTGCCAGCAGCGTAGCAAGCCAGGGAAATGAAGCTTTCTTT. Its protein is CASSVASQGNEAFF.

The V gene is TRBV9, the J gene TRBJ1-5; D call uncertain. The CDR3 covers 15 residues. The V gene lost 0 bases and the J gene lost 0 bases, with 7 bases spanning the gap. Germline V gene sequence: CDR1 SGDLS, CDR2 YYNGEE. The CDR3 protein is CASSVEGNSNQPQHF. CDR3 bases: TGTGCCAGCAGCGTAGAGGGTAATAGCAATCAGCCCCAGCATTTT.

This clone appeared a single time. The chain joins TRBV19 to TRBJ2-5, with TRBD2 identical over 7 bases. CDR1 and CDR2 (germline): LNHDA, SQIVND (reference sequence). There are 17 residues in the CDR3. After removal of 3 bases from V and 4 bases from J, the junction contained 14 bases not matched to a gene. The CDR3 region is CASSIGRGGEFPETQYF. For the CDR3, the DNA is TGTGCCAGTAGTATTGGGCGTGGGGGGGAGTTCCCAGAGACCCAGTACTTC.

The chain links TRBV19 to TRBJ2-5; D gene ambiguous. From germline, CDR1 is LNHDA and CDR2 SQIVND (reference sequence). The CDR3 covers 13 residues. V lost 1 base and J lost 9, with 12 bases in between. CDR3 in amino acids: CASSIGRESAQYF. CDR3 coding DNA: TGTGCCAGTAGTATAGGACGCGAGAGCGCCCAGTACTTC.

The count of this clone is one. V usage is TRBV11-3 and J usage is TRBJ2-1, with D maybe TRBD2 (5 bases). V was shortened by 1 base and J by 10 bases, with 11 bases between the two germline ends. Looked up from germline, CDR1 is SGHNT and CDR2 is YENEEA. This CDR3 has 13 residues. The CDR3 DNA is TGTGCCAGCAGCTTAGGGATCCGCGGGGAGCAGTTCTTC. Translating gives CASSLGIRGEQFF.

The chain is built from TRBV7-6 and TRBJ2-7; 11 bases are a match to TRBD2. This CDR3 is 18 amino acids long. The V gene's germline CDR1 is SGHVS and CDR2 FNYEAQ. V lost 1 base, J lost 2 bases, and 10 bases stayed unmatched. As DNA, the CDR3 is TGTGCCAGCAGCTTAGATACGGCTAGCGGGAGGAAAACCTACGAGCAGTACTTC. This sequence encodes CASSLDTASGRKTYEQYF.

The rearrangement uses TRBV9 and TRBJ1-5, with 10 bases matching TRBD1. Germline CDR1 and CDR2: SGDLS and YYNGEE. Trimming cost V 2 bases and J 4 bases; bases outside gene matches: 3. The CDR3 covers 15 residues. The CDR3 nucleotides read TGTGCCAGCAGCGTTGGACAGGGGGAAAATCAGCCCCAGCATTTT. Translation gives CASSVGQGENQPQHF.

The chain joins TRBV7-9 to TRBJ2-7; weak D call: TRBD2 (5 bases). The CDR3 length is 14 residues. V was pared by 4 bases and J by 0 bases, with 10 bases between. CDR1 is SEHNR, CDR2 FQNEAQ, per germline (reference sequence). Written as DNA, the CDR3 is TGTGCCAGCAGCTCGGGCGGGTTCTCCTACGAGCAGTACTTC. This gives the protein CASSSGGFSYEQYF.

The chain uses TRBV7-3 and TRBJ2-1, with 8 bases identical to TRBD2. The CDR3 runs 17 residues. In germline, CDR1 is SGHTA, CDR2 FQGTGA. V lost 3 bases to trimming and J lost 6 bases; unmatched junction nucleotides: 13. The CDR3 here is CASSFKAGTSVINEQFF. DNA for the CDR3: TGTGCCAGCAGCTTTAAAGCCGGGACTAGTGTTATCAATGAGCAGTTCTTC.

CDR3: CASSQSSTSTDTQYF. The CDR3 nucleotides read TGTGCCAGCAGCCAGAGCAGCACTAGCACAGATACGCAGTATTTT. V gene TRBV5-4 combines with J gene TRBJ2-3; D ambiguous. Trimming removed 4 bases at V and 0 bases at J, with 12 bases between. The CDR3 covers 15 residues. The germline gives CDR1 SGHNT, CDR2 YYREEE (reference sequence). Full variable domain (missing parts from reference TRBV5-4 and TRBJ2-3): ETGVTQSPTHLIKTRGQQVTLRCSSQSGHNTVSWYQQALGQGPQFIFQYYREEENGRGNFPPRFSGLQFPNYSSELNVNALELDDSALYLCASSQSSTSTDTQYFGPGTRLTVL.

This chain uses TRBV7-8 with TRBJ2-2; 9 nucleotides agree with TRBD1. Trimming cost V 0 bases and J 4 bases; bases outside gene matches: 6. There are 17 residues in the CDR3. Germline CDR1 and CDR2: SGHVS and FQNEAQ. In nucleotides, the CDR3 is TGTGCCAGCAGCTTAGCCCGACAGGGGGTTGCCACCGGGGAGCTGTTTTTT. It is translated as CASSLARQGVATGELFF.

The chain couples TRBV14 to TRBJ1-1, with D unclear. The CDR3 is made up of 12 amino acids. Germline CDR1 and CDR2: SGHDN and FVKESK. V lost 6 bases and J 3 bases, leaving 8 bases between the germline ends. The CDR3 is CASSGLDTEAFF. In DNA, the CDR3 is TGTGCCAGCAGTGGTTTGGACACTGAAGCTTTCTTT. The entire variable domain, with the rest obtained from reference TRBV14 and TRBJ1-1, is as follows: EAGVTQFPSHSVIEKGQTVTLRCDPISGHDNLYWYRRVMGKEIKFLLHFVKESKQDESGMPNNRFLAERTGGTYSTLKVQPAELEDSGVYFCASSGLDTEAFFGQGTRLTVV.

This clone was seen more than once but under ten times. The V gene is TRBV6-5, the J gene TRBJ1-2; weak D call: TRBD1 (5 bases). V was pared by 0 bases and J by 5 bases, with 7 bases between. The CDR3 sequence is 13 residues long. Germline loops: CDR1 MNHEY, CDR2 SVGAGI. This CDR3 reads CASSYSEGYGYTF. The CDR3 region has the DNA TGTGCCAGCAGTTACTCAGAGGGGTATGGCTACACCTTC.

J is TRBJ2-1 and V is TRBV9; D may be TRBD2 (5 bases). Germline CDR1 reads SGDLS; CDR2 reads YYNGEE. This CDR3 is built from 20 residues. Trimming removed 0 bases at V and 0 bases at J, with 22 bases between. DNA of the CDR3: TGTGCCAGCAGCGTAGTAGGGAATAGCGAAACCCAGAGCTCCTACAATGAGCAGTTCTTC. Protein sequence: CASSVVGNSETQSSYNEQFF.

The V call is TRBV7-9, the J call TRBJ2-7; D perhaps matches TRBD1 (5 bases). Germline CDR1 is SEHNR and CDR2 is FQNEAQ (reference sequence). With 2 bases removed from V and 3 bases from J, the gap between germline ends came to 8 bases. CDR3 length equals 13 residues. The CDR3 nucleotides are TGTGCCAGCAGCTTACAGGGCCACTACGAGCAGTACTTC. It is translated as CASSLQGHYEQYF. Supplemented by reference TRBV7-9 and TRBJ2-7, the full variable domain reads DTGVSQNPRHKITKRGQNVTFRCDPISEHNRLYWYRQTLGQGPEFLTYFQNEAQLEKSRLLSDRFSAERPKGSFSTLEIQRTEQGDSAMYLCASSLQGHYEQYFGPGTRLTVT.

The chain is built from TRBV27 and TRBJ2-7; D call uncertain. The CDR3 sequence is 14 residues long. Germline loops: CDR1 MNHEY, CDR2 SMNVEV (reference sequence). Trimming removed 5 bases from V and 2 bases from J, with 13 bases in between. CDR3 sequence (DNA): TGTGCCAGCAGTAGCCCCCACCCCACCTACGAGCAGTACTTC. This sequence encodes CASSSPHPTYEQYF.

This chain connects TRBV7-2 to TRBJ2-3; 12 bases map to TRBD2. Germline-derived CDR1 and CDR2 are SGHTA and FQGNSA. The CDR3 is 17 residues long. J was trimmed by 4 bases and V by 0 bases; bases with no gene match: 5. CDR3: CASSLARLAGDADTQYF. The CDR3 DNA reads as TGTGCCAGCAGCTTAGCGAGACTAGCGGGAGATGCAGATACGCAGTATTTT.

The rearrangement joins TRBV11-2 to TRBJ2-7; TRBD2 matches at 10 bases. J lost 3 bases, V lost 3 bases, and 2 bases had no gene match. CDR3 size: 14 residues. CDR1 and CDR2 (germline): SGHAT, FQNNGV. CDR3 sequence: CASSFPSGSYEQYF. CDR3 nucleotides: TGTGCCAGCAGCTTCCCTAGCGGGAGCTACGAGCAGTACTTC.

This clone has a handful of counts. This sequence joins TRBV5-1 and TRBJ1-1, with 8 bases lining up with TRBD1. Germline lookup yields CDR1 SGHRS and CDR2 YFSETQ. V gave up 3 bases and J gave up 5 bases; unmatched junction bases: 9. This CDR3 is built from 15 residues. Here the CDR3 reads CASSSRTGTRTEAFF. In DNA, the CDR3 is TGCGCCAGCAGCTCTAGGACAGGGACAAGAACTGAAGCTTTCTTT.

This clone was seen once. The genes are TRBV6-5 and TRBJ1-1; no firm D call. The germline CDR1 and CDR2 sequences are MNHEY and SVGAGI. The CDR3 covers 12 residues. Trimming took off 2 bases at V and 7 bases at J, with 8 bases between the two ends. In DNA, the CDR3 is TGTGCCAGCAGTTACGGGTCAGATGAAGCTTTCTTT. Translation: CASSYGSDEAFF.

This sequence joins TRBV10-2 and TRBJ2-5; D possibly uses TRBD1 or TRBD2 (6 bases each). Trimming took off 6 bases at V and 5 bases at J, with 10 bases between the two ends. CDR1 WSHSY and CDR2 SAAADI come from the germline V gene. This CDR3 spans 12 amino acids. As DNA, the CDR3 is TGCGCCAGCAGACAGGGAGGCGAGACCCAGTACTTC. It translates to CASRQGGETQYF.

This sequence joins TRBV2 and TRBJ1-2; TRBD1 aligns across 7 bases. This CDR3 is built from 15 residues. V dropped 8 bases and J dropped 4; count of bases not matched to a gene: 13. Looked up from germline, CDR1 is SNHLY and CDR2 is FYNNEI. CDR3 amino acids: CASSGLGGASYGYTF. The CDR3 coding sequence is TGTGCCAGCTCAGGGCTAGGGGGCGCCAGCTATGGCTACACCTTC.

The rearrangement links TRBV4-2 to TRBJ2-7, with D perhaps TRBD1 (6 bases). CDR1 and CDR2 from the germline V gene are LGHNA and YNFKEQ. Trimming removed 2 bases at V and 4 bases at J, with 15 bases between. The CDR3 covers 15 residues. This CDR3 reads CASSQNRAYTYEQYF. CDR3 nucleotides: TGTGCCAGCAGCCAAAACAGGGCCTACACTTACGAGCAGTACTTC.